This T cell receptor (beta chain) was captured in a study of blood T cell repertoires in COVID-19. Study processing details: Amplified reference gene primers provided the basis for estimating nucleated cell counts. The method was immunoSEQ multiplex PCR; TCRdb's version includes in-frame clones alone and lacks a portion of them. V and J calls and clone size follow that table, whereas D and trimming were derived from the DNA. The table includes a few hundred thousand clones, about four fifths detected once. J lost 8 bases, V lost 4 bases, and 18 bases had no gene match. Germline CDR1 and CDR2: MGHRA and YSYEKL. The CDR3 is 17 amino acids.

This chain links TRBV4-1 with TRBJ1-2; 8 bases align to TRBD1. The sequence derives from a woman aged 80 or over with acute or convalescent COVID-19. Sequencing was performed on peripheral blood. This CDR3 reads CASSPAAPRTGRHGYTF. DNA for the CDR3: TGCGCCAGCAGCCCCGCTGCGCCTCGGACAGGGCGACACGGCTACACCTTC.